The 30 T cell receptor beta chains presented below share a single source sample, sequenced in a study of shared clonotypes between healthy human individuals. Only in-frame clones appear in the TCRdb table, and some are missing; sequencing was by immunoSEQ multiplex PCR. The sample consists of around 2.1 million clones, 90% to 96% of them appearing once. Sequencing was carried out using naive CD4+ T cells sorted from blood. Subset described: CD45RA+ positively selected. These TCRs come from a man younger than 30 in good health.

Comment on this clone: The sample carries other DNA sequences with the same CDR3. The CDR3 loop is CASSSSNYGYTF. In nucleotides, the CDR3 is TGTGCCAGCAGTTCGTCAAACTATGGCTACACCTTC. The genes are TRBV28 and TRBJ1-2, with D unclear. This CDR3 is 12 amino acids long. Germline CDR1 and CDR2: MDHEN and SYDVKM. Between the trimmed V and J ends, which lost 4 bases and 2 bases, there was a span of 5 bases.

The CDR3 coding sequence is TGTGCCAGCTCACCGGTGAGGGTGGGGAAAGAGACCCAGTACTTC. Protein sequence: CASSPVRVGKETQYF. The V and J genes are TRBV18 and TRBJ2-5, with D possibly TRBD2 on 5 matching bases. Trimming pared 3 bases from V and 3 bases from J, leaving 14 bases between. This CDR3 has 15 residues. Germline-derived CDR1 and CDR2 are KGHSH and LQKENI.

The chain employs TRBV19 and TRBJ1-5; the D gene is possibly TRBD1 (6 bases). The CDR3 is 15 amino acids. Per germline, CDR1 LNHDA and CDR2 SQIVND (reference sequence). V gave up 3 bases and J gave up 1 base, with 10 bases separating them. In DNA form, the CDR3 reads TGTGCCAGTAGTATTCTTAGGGGGAGCAATCAGCCCCAGCATTTT. Translated, it gives CASSILRGSNQPQHF.

The DNA of the CDR3 is TGTGCCAGCAGTGAAGCAGGGAGGACGCTATACAATGAGCAGTTCTTC. Protein product: CASSEAGRTLYNEQFF. V and J are TRBV2 and TRBJ2-1; perhaps TRBD2 as D (6 bases). This CDR3 contains 16 residues. V lost 0 bases to trimming and J lost 4 bases, with 13 bases between them. Germline V gene data show CDR1 as SNHLY and CDR2 as FYNNEI.

A note on this clone: Other nucleotide sequences in the sample specify the same CDR3. This sequence joins TRBV11-2 and TRBJ1-2; D call uncertain. CDR1 and CDR2 from the germline V gene are SGHAT and FQNNGV. The V end lost 5 bases, the J end lost 4 bases, and 11 bases lay between the germline ends. The CDR3 covers 13 residues. CDR3 region: CASSPRTAYGYTF. The CDR3 nucleotides are TGTGCCAGCAGCCCCCGCACTGCCTATGGCTACACCTTC.

This clone appeared a single time. The rearrangement links TRBV2 to TRBJ2-7, with D possibly matching TRBD1 (6 bases). The germline V and J ends were trimmed by 7 bases and 0 bases, with 10 bases remaining between them. Looked up from germline, CDR1 is SNHLY and CDR2 is FYNNEI. The CDR3 spans 13 residues. CDR3 coding DNA: TGTGCCAGCAAGCCGGACAGCTCCTACGAGCAGTACTTC. Translating gives CASKPDSSYEQYF.

This clone appeared once. The chain is built from TRBV28 and TRBJ2-3; no firm D call. The V end lost 5 bases, the J end lost 0 bases, and 12 bases lay between the germline ends. The CDR3 runs 15 residues. Germline lookup yields CDR1 MDHEN and CDR2 SYDVKM. Here the CDR3 DNA reads TGTGCCAGCAGTGACGGGCCCTTCAGCACAGATACGCAGTATTTT. It encodes CASSDGPFSTDTQYF.

The rearrangement links TRBV14 to TRBJ2-1; tentatively, D is TRBD1 (6 bases). This CDR3 is built from 18 residues. The V gene lost 0 bases and the J gene lost 4 bases, with 19 bases spanning the gap. CDR1 is SGHDN, CDR2 FVKESK, per germline. The CDR3 spells CASSQDGGRDTIYNEQFF. The CDR3 nucleotides are TGTGCCAGCAGCCAAGATGGGGGCAGGGACACAATTTACAATGAGCAGTTCTTC.

About this clone itself: The sample contains more than one DNA sequence encoding this CDR3. V gene TRBV4-3 combines with J gene TRBJ2-7; 7 nucleotides match TRBD1. V trimming: 1 base; J trimming: 0 bases; junction bases outside the gene matches: 3. This CDR3 has 15 residues. From germline, CDR1 is LGHNA and CDR2 YSLEER. CDR3 region: CASSQGTGDSYEQYF. The DNA of the CDR3 is TGCGCCAGCAGCCAAGGGACAGGCGACTCCTACGAGCAGTACTTC.

V and J are TRBV6-5 and TRBJ2-5; D is uncertain. The germline V gene encodes CDR1 MNHEY and CDR2 SVGAGI. Trimming removed 0 bases at V and 5 bases at J, with 7 bases between. The CDR3 runs 13 residues. DNA of the CDR3: TGTGCCAGCAGTTACTCGATCGACGAGACCCAGTACTTC. Encoded protein: CASSYSIDETQYF.

V gene TRBV7-9 combines with J gene TRBJ1-1; no firm D call. The V and J ends lost 1 base and 3 bases respectively, with 9 bases between them. This CDR3 is built from 14 residues. Germline CDR1 is SEHNR and CDR2 is FQNEAQ (reference sequence). DNA of the CDR3: TGTGCCAGCAGCTTAGAAATCGGATACACTGAAGCTTTCTTT. Amino acids: CASSLEIGYTEAFF.

This chain connects TRBV6-5 to TRBJ1-5, with D tentatively TRBD1 (6 bases). The CDR3 is 12 amino acids. Germline CDR1 reads MNHEY; CDR2 reads SVGAGI. Trimming shortened V by 7 bases and J by 10 bases, and 14 bases separated the two germline ends. The CDR3 region has the DNA TGTGCCAGCAACCCACAGGGTGGTCCCCAGCATTTT. Protein sequence: CASNPQGGPQHF.

The chain couples TRBV5-6 to TRBJ2-1, with D tentatively TRBD1 (6 bases). V was cut by 1 base and J by 7 bases, with 18 bases left in between. Germline-derived CDR1 and CDR2 are SGHDT and YYEEEE. The CDR3 sequence is 16 residues long. The CDR3 sequence: CASSLTTGLRGNEQFF. The CDR3 region has the DNA TGTGCCAGCAGCTTGACGACAGGCCTTAGGGGAAATGAGCAGTTCTTC.

The chain employs TRBV5-1 and TRBJ2-5, with a weak D call TRBD2 (7 bases). CDR3 length: 15 residues. V was cut by 1 base and J by 4 bases, with 14 bases left in between. Germline V gene sequence: CDR1 SGHRS, CDR2 YFSETQ. DNA of the CDR3: TGCGCCAGCAGCTTGTCAGCGGGACACGCAGAGACCCAGTACTTC. As protein: CASSLSAGHAETQYF.

The chain combines TRBV5-1 with TRBJ2-2; 9 positions match TRBD1. V trimming: 4 bases; J trimming: 4 bases; junction bases outside the gene matches: 11. Germline values: CDR1 SGHRS, CDR2 YFSETQ. This CDR3 is 17 amino acids long. This CDR3 is CASSPPRTGGATGELFF. In nucleotides, the CDR3 is TGCGCCAGCAGCCCCCCTAGAACAGGGGGCGCCACCGGGGAGCTGTTTTTT.

The chain is built from TRBV7-3 and TRBJ1-6, with a tentative D call TRBD1 (5 bases). CDR1 is SGHTA, CDR2 FQGTGA, per germline. Trimming removed 5 bases at V and 7 bases at J, with 12 bases between. The length of the CDR3 is 14 residues. CDR3 amino acids: CASSHGDRNSPLHF. The CDR3 DNA is TGTGCCAGCAGCCATGGGGACCGCAATTCACCCCTCCACTTT.

This chain uses TRBV2 with TRBJ1-2; no clear D gene. This CDR3 is built from 14 residues. Per the germline V gene, CDR1 is SNHLY and CDR2 is FYNNEI. With 7 bases removed from V and 5 bases from J, the gap between germline ends came to 17 bases. In nucleotides, the CDR3 is TGTGCCAGCACTCCAAACCCCCAGCTTTATGGCTACACCTTC. Its protein is CASTPNPQLYGYTF.

J is TRBJ1-1 and V is TRBV5-5; 8 nucleotides match TRBD1. CDR1 SGHKS and CDR2 YYEKEE come from the germline V gene (reference sequence). V lost 10 bases to trimming and J lost 1 base; unmatched junction nucleotides: 6. This CDR3 has 13 residues. CDR3 nucleotide sequence: TGTGCCTCCAGGGGGCGGACGAACACTGAAGCTTTCTTT. This gives the protein CASRGRTNTEAFF.

As concerns this clone: A read error may account for a junction end that differs from germline. The V gene is TRBV6-5, the J gene TRBJ2-7; perhaps TRBD2 as D (6 bases). The CDR3 has 11 residues. CDR1 and CDR2 from the germline V gene are MNHEY and SVGAGI. The CDR3 region is CASSKPGLKVF. The DNA for the CDR3 is TGTGCCAGCAGTAAGCCGGGACTTAAGGTCTTC.

There are a few counts of this clone. Other nucleotide sequences from this sample produce the same CDR3. The chain has TRBV29-1 and TRBJ2-7; TRBD1 might be the D (6 bases). Per germline, CDR1 SQVTM and CDR2 ANQGSEA. The CDR3 is 11 amino acids. V was pared by 7 bases and J by 1 base, with 8 bases between. CDR3: CSGGQSYEQYF. The CDR3 nucleotides read TGCAGCGGCGGACAGTCCTACGAGCAGTACTTC.

This clone was recorded once. V usage is TRBV7-9 and J usage is TRBJ2-3; no clear D gene. Germline V gene lookup returns CDR1 SEHNR and CDR2 FQNEAQ (reference sequence). This CDR3 contains 15 residues. The ends were cut back, 7 bases at V and 2 bases at J, with 16 bases in the middle. CDR3 sequence reads: CASNFDNRITDTQYF. The CDR3 DNA is TGTGCCAGCAACTTTGACAACCGGATCACAGATACGCAGTATTTT.

This clone was observed once. V gene TRBV11-3 combines with J gene TRBJ2-7; perhaps TRBD2 as D (6 bases). Trimming cost V 5 bases and J 2 bases, with 10 bases left between them. Germline assignment: CDR1 SGHNT and CDR2 YENEEA. This CDR3 has 13 residues. The CDR3 region has the DNA TGTGCCAGCAGCACCGGGGGAGCCTACGAGCAGTACTTC. As protein: CASSTGGAYEQYF.

This clone was detected only a few times. The junction departs from the called germline gene at one end, perhaps through a read error. The CDR3 nucleotides read TGTACCAGCAGCCCCAATACTGGAGCGGCTTTCTTT. Amino acid sequence: CTSSPNTGAAFF. V is TRBV7-9 and J is TRBJ1-1; D remains unclear. The CDR3 covers 12 residues. Germline values: CDR1 SEHNR, CDR2 FQNEAQ (reference sequence). The full variable domain, its missing parts supplied by reference TRBV7-9 and TRBJ1-1, is DTGVSQNPRHKITKRGQNVTFRCDPISEHNRLYWYRQTLGQGPEFLTYFQNEAQLEKSRLLSDRFSAERPKGSFSTLEIQRTEQGDSAMYLCTSSPNTGAAFFGQGTRLTVV.

The rearrangement joins TRBV18 to TRBJ2-7; 7 bases map to TRBD1. Germline V gives CDR1 KGHSH, CDR2 LQKENI. With V trimmed by 3 bases and J by 5 bases, 10 bases remained unmatched. The CDR3 totals 15 residues. CDR3: CASSPVGQVVHEQYF. The CDR3, as DNA: TGTGCCAGCTCACCCGTCGGACAGGTCGTCCACGAGCAGTACTTC.

As to this clone: One end of the junction fails to match germline, which may point to a read error. DNA for the CDR3: TGTGCCAGTAGTATAATAGGAGCGGGAGTAGGTAACTCCTGCGAGCAGTACTTC. This translates into CASSIIGAGVGNSCEQYF. This chain links TRBV19 with TRBJ2-7, with TRBD2 matching 8 bases. CDR1 is LNHDA and CDR2 is SQIVND in the germline V gene (reference sequence). The CDR3 contains 18 residues.

This clone occurred once. The V and J genes are TRBV5-1 and TRBJ2-7; the match to TRBD1 covers 8 bases. The CDR3 runs 13 residues. Germline CDR1 is SGHRS and CDR2 is YFSETQ. V was clipped by 1 base and J by 6 bases; unmatched bases: 3. CDR3 sequence reads: CASSLFTGGEQYF. CDR3 nucleotide sequence: TGCGCCAGCAGCTTGTTCACAGGGGGCGAGCAGTACTTC.

The chain carries TRBV28 and TRBJ1-5; 8 bases line up with TRBD1. V shed 6 bases and J 10 bases; nucleotides not matched to a gene: 8. The CDR3 totals 13 residues. In germline, CDR1 is MDHEN, CDR2 SYDVKM. The CDR3 nucleotides read TGTGCCAGCAGCCCGGACAGGGTGCGTCCCCAGCATTTT. Amino acid sequence: CASSPDRVRPQHF.

J is TRBJ2-3 and V is TRBV9; tentatively, D is TRBD2 (6 bases). Germline CDR1 SGDLS, CDR2 YYNGEE. The CDR3 has 16 residues. Deletions cut 0 bases from V and 4 bases from J, with 15 bases between. In DNA, the CDR3 is TGTGCCAGCAGCGTAGGAGTTAGCGGACTCGCAGATACGCAGTATTTT. It specifies CASSVGVSGLADTQYF.

This chain joins TRBV10-3 and TRBJ2-7; D ambiguous. Deletions cut 1 base from V and 2 bases from J, with 6 bases between. The germline gives CDR1 ENHRY, CDR2 SYGVKD. The CDR3 is made up of 13 amino acids. The CDR3 bases are TGTGCCATCAGTGAGTGGACGGCCTACGAGCAGTACTTC. Translation: CAISEWTAYEQYF.

This chain uses TRBV7-6 with TRBJ2-2; 9 bases are shared with TRBD2. This CDR3 contains 16 residues. V was clipped by 0 bases and J by 5 bases; unmatched bases: 4. Germline V gene data show CDR1 as SGHVS and CDR2 as FNYEAQ. The CDR3 sequence is CASSLAEGLATGELFF. CDR3 bases: TGTGCCAGCAGCTTAGCGGAGGGACTAGCTACCGGGGAGCTGTTTTTT.